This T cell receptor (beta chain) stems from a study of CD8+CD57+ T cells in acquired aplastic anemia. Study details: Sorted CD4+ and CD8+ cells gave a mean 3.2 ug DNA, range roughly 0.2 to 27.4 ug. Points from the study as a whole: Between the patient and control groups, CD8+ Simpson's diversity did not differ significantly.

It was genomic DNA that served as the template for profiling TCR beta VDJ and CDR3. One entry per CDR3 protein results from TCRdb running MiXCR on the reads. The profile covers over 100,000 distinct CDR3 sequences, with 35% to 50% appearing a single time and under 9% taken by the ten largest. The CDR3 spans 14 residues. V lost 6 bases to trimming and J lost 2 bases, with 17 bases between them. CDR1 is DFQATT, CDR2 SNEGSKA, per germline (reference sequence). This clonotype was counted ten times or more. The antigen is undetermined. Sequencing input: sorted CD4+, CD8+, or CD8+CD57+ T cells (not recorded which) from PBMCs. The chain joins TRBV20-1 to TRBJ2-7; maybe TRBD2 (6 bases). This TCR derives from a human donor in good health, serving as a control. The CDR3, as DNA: TGCAGTGCGCGGAAGGAGGGCCCAGCCTACGAGCAGTACTTC. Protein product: CSARKEGPAYEQYF.